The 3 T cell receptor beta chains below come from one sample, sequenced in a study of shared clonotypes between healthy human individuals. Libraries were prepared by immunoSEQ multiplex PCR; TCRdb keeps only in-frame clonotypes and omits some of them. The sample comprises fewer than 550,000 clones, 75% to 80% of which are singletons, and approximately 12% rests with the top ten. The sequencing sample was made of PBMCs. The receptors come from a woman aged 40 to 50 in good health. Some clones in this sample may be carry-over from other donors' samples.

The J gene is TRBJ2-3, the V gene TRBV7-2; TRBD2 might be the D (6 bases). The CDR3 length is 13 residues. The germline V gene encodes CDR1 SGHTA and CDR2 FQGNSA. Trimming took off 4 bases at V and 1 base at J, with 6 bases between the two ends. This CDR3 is CASSWEGTDTQYF. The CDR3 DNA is TGTGCCAGCAGCTGGGAGGGCACAGATACGCAGTATTTT.

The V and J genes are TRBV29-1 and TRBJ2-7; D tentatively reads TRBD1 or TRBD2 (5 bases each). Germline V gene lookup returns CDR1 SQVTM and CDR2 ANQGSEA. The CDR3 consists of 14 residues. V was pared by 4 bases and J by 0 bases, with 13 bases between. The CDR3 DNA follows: TGCAGCGTTGGTTGGGGGAGCCCCTCCTACGAGCAGTACTTC. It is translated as CSVGWGSPSYEQYF.

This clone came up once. The CDR3 loop reads CASRVAGGNQPQHF. Written as DNA, the CDR3 is TGTGCCAGCAGGGTGGCGGGCGGGAATCAGCCCCAGCATTTT. The rearrangement links TRBV27 to TRBJ1-5, with D hard to call. The CDR3 is 14 amino acids. Trimming pared 6 bases from V and 4 bases from J, leaving 13 bases between. Germline-derived CDR1 and CDR2 are MNHEY and SMNVEV (reference sequence).